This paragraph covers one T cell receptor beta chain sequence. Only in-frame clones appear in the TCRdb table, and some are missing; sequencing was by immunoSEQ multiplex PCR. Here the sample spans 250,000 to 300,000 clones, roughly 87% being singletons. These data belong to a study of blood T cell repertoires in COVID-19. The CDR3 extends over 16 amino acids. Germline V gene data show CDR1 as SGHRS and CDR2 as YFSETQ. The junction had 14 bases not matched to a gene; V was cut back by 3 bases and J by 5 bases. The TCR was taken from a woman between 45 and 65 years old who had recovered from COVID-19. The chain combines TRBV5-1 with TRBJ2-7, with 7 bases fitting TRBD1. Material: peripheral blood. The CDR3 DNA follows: TGCGCCAGCAGCTGGGATAGACAGGGTTTATTGGACGAGCAGTACTTC. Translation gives CASSWDRQGLLDEQYF.